This TCR beta chain emerged from a study of cytomegalovirus exposure and HLA in healthy donors. Germline V CDR1 and CDR2: SGHVS, FQNEAQ. Trimming cost V 5 bases and J 0 bases; bases outside gene matches: 9. This CDR3 is built from 18 residues. Of note for this clone: Antigen: not known.

Primers included in the PCR were 60 Vbeta and 13 Jbeta primers. The table came from immunoSEQ multiplex PCR; TCRdb's copy has only in-frame clones and leaves some out. The sample contains 150,000 to 200,000 clones, approximately 85% of which appear only once. Points from the study as a whole: The records held CMV serostatus as the only immune exposure information.

This TCR was sampled from a man aged 18 to 29 in good health and CMV-seropositive. Sample: PBMCs. This chain uses TRBV7-8 with TRBJ2-6; TRBD1 aligns across 8 bases. The CDR3 DNA follows: TGTGCCAGCAGCCTACGGACAGGGCCCTACTCTGGGGCCAACGTCCTGACTTTC. Translated, it gives CASSLRTGPYSGANVLTF.